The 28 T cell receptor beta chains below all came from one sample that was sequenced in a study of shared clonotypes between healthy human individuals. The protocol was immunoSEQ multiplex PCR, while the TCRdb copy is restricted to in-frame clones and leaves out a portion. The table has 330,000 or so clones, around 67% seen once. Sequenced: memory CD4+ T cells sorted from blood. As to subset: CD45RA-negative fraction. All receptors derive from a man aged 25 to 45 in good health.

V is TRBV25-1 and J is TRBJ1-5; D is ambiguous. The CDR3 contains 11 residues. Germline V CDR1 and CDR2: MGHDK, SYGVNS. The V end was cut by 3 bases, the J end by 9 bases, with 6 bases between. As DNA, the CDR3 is TGTGCCAGCAGTGACGCTGGGCCCCAGCATTTT. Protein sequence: CASSDAGPQHF.

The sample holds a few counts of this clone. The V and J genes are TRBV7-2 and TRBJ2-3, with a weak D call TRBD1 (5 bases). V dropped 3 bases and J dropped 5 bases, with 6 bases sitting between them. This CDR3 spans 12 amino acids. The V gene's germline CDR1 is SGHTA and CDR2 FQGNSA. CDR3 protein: CASSFDRDTQYF. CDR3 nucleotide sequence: TGTGCCAGCAGCTTCGACAGAGATACGCAGTATTTT.

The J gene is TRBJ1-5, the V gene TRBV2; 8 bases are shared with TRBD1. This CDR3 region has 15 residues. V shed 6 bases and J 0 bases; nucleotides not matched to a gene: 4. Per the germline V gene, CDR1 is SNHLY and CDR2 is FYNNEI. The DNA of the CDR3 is TGTGCCAGCAGCCGACAGGGGCCTAGCAATCAGCCCCAGCATTTT. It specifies CASSRQGPSNQPQHF.

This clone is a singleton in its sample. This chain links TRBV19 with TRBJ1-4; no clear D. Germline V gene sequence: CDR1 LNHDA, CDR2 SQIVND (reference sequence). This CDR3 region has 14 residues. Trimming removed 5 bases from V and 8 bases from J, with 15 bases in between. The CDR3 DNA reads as TGTGCCAGTAGTGCTCGGGCTTCAAGGGAAAAACTGTTTTTT. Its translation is CASSARASREKLFF.

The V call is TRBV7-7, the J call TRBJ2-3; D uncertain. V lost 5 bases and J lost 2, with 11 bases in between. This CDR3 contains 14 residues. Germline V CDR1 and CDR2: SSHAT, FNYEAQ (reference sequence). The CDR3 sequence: CASSPSANTDTQYF. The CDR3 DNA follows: TGTGCCAGCAGCCCTAGTGCCAACACAGATACGCAGTATTTT.

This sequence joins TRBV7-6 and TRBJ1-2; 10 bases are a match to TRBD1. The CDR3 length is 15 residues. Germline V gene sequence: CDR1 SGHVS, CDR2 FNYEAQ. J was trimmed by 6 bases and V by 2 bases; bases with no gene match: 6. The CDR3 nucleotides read TGTGCCAGCAGCTTAAGACAGGGGGCTTTTGATGGCTACACCTTC. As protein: CASSLRQGAFDGYTF.

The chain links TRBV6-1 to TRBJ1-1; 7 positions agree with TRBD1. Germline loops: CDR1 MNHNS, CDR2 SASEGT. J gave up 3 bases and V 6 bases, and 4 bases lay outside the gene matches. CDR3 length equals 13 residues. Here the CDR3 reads CASRKDRDTEAFF. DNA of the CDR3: TGTGCCAGCAGGAAAGACAGGGACACTGAAGCTTTCTTT.

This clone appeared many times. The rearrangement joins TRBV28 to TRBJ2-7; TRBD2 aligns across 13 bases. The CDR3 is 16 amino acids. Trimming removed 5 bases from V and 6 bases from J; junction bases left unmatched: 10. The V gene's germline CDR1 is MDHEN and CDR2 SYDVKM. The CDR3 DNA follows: TGTGCCAGCAGTCACCAGACGGGACTAGCGGGGCGCGAGCAGTACTTC. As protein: CASSHQTGLAGREQYF.

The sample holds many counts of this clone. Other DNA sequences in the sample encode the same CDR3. CDR3 protein: CASSLGVSNEKLFF. The CDR3 nucleotides are TGCGCCAGCAGCCTTGGAGTATCTAATGAAAAACTGTTTTTT. V usage is TRBV5-1 and J usage is TRBJ1-4; D is uncertain. CDR1 and CDR2 from the germline V gene are SGHRS and YFSETQ. The CDR3 is 14 amino acids. V was shortened by 4 bases and J by 3 bases, with 10 bases between the two germline ends.

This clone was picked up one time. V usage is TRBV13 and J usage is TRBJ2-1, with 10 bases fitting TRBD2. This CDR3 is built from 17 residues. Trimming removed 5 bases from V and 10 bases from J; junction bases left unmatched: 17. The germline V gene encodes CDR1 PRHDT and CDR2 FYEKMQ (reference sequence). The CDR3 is CASSPSLAGVGKEEQFF. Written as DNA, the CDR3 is TGTGCCAGCAGCCCCTCCCTAGCGGGAGTTGGTAAGGAGGAGCAGTTCTTC.

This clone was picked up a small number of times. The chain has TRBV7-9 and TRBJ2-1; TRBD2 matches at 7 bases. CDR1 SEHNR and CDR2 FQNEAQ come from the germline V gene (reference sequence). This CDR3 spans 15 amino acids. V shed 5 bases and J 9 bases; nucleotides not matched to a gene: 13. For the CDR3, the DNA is TGTGCCAGCAGCAAACGCGGGGGAACGGGGATTGAGCAGTTCTTC. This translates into CASSKRGGTGIEQFF.

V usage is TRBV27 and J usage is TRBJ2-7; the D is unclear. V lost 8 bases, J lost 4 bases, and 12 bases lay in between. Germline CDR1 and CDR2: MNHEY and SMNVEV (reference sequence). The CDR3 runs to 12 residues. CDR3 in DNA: TGTGCCAGCGGAAGGACGGCATACGAGCAGTACTTC. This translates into CASGRTAYEQYF.

The CDR3 protein is CASSQGFGNTIYF. As DNA, the CDR3 is TGCGCCAGCAGCCAAGGATTCGGAAACACCATATATTTT. The rearrangement links TRBV4-3 to TRBJ1-3; the D is unclear. CDR3 size: 13 residues. Trimming took off 1 base at V and 4 bases at J, with 5 bases between the two ends. Germline V gene data show CDR1 as LGHNA and CDR2 as YSLEER.

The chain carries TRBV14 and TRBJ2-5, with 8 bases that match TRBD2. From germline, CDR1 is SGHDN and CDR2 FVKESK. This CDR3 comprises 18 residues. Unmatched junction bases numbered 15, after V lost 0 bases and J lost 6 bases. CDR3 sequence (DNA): TGTGCCAGCAGCCAAGAAGGATTCCGCGGGAGGCGGGGGCAGACCCAGTACTTC. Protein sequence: CASSQEGFRGRRGQTQYF.

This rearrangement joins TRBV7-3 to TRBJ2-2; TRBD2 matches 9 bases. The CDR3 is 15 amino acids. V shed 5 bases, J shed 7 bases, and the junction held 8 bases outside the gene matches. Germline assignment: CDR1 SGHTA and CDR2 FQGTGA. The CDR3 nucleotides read TGTGCCAGCAGCCCCGGGACTAGCTTGGGCGGGGAGCTGTTTTTT. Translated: CASSPGTSLGGELFF.

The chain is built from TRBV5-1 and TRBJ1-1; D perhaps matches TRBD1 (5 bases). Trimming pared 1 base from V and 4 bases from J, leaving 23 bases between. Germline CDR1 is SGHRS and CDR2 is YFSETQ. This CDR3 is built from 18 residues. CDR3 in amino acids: CASSLRGKTALRSTEAFF. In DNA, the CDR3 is TGCGCCAGCAGCTTGAGGGGTAAGACAGCTCTAAGGAGCACTGAAGCTTTCTTT. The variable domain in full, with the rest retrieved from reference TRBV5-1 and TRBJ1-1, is KAGVTQTPRYLIKTRGQQVTLSCSPISGHRSVSWYQQTPGQGLQFLFEYFSETQRNKGNFPGRFSGRQFSNSRSEMNVSTLELGDSALYLCASSLRGKTALRSTEAFFGQGTRLTVV.

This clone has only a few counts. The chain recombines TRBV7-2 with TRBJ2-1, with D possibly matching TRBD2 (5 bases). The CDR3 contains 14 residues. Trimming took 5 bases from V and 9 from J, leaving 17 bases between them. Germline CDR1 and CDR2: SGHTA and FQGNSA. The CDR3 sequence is CASSTSRVESEQFF. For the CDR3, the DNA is TGTGCCAGCAGCACTAGTCGGGTTGAGAGTGAGCAGTTCTTC.

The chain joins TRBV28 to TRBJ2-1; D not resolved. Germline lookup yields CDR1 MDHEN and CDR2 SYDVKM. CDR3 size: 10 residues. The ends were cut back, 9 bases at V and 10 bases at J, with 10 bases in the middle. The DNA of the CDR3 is TGTGCCAGTGGGTTACGGGAGCAGTTCTTC. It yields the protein CASGLREQFF.

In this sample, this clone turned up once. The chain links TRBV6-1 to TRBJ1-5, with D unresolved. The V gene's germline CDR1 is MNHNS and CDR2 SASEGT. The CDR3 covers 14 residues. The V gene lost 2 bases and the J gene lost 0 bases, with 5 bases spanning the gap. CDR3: CASSEIYSNQPQHF. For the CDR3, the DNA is TGTGCCAGCAGTGAAATATATAGCAATCAGCCCCAGCATTTT.

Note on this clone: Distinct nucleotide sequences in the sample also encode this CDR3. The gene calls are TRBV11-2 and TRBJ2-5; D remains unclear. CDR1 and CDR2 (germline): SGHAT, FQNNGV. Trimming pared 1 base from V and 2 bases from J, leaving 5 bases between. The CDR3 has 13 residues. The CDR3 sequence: CASSLGVQETQYF. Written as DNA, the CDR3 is TGTGCCAGCAGCTTAGGAGTGCAAGAGACCCAGTACTTC.

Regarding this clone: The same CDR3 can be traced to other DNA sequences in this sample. The CDR3, as DNA: TGTGCCAGCAGTTATCAGGTGGGCAGCTCCTACGAGCAGTACTTC. Its protein product is CASSYQVGSSYEQYF. The chain couples TRBV6-5 to TRBJ2-7; D remains ambiguous. The V end lost 3 bases, the J end lost 0 bases, and 12 bases lay between the germline ends. Per the germline V gene, CDR1 is MNHEY and CDR2 is SVGAGI. The length of the CDR3 is 15 residues.

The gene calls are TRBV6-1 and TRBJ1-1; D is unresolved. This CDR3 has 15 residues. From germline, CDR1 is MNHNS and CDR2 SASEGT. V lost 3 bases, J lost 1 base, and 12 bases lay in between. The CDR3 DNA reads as TGTGCCAGCAGTGAGGATAGTCAGAAGAACACTGAAGCTTTCTTT. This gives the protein CASSEDSQKNTEAFF.

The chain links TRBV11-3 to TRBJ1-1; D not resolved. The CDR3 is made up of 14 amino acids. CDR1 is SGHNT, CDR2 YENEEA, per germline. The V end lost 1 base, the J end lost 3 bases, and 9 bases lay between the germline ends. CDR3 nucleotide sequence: TGTGCCAGCAGCTTAGTTGGTTCGGACACTGAAGCTTTCTTT. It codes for CASSLVGSDTEAFF.

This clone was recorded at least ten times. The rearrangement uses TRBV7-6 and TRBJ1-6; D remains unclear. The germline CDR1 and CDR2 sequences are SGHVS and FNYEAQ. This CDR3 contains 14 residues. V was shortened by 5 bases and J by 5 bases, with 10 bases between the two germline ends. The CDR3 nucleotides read TGTGCCAGCAGCATCGGAAGTAATAATTCACCCCTCCACTTT. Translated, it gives CASSIGSNNSPLHF.

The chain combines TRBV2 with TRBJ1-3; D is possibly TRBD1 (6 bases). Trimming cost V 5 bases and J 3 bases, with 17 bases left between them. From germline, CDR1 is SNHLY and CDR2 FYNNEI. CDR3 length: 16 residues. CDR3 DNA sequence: TGTGCCAGCAGTCTACAGGGTCCTCCTGGTGGAAACACCATATATTTT. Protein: CASSLQGPPGGNTIYF. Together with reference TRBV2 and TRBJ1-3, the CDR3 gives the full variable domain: EPEVTQTPSHQVTQMGQEVILRCVPISNHLYFYWYRQILGQKVEFLVSFYNNEISEKSEIFDDQFSVERPDGSNFTLKIRSTKLEDSAMYFCASSLQGPPGGNTIYFGEGSWLTVV.

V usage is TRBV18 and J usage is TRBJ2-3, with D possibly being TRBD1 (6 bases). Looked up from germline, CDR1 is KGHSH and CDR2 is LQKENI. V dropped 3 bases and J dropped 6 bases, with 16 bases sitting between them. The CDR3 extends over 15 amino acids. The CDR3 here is CASSPLLGATDTQYF. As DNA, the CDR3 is TGTGCCAGCTCACCCCTGCTGGGGGCAACGGATACGCAGTATTTT.

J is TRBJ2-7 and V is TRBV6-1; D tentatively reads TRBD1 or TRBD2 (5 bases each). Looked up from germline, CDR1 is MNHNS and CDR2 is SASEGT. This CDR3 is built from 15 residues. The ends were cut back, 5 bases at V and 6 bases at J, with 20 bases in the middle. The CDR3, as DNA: TGTGCCAGCAGTTTGGGGGTAACAGCTGATTCCGAGCAGTACTTC. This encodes CASSLGVTADSEQYF.

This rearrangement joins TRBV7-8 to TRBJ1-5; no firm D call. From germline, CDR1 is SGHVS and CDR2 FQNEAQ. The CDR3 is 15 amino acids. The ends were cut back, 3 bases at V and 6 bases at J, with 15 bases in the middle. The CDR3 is CASSLFSQNGQPQHF. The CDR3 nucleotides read TGTGCCAGCAGCTTGTTCAGTCAGAACGGTCAGCCCCAGCATTTT.